A selection of T cell receptor beta chains follows, all from one sample in a study of T-cell memory formation after mild COVID-19. TCRdb processed the 5' RACE reads anew with MiXCR; each CDR3 protein has one entry. Among almost 550,000 distinct CDR3 sequences, approximately 20% were seen once, and the ten largest hold under 15%. The sequenced sample was PBMCs or a T cell subset sorted from them (not recorded which). All receptors come from an adult woman who had mild COVID-19 (a few samples of this study predate the infection). Cell type and time point are not known. The CDR3 runs from the conserved cysteine through the conserved F or W. A D gene is named only where the DNA matches it firmly. Expanded clones are given a class, and other clones once, few, many or no size at all.

abundance	v_gene	d_gene	j_gene	CDR3aa	CDR3nt
many	TRBV5-1	-	TRBJ1-1	CASSLAAPTEAFF	TGCGCCAGCAGCTTGGCGGCCCCAACTGAAGCTTTCTTT
few	TRBV24-1	-	TRBJ2-1	CATSVEDFRNEQFF	TGTGCCACCAGTGTGGAGGACTTCCGCAATGAGCAGTTCTTC
few	TRBV2	-	TRBJ2-6	CASNRDSGANVLTF	TGTGCCAGCAACAGGGACTCTGGGGCCAACGTCCTGACTTTC
few	TRBV20-1	-	TRBJ1-4	CSAPTGGKQKLFF	TGCAGTGCCCCTACGGGGGGCAAACAAAAACTGTTTTTT
-	TRBV10-3	-	TRBJ2-3	CAISELGGTDTQYF	TGTGCCATCAGTGAACTCGGGGGTACGGATACGCAGTATTTT
few	TRBV12-3/TRBV12-4	-	TRBJ2-7	CASSFSSRVSQPGHPNYEQYF	TGTGCCAGCAGTTTCAGTTCGCGTGTCTCCCAACCGGGACACCCCAACTACGAGCAGTACTTC
few	TRBV7-2	-	TRBJ2-3	CASSFLASSTDTQYF	TGTGCCAGCAGTTTCCTAGCGTCTAGCACAGATACGCAGTATTTT
few	TRBV12-3/TRBV12-4	TRBD1	TRBJ1-1	CASSTGTVVGEAFF	TGTGCCAGCAGTACCGGGACAGTAGTGGGTGAAGCTTTCTTT
-	TRBV4-2	-	TRBJ2-3	CASSPPLRGSTDTQYF	TGTGCCAGCAGCCCCCCCCTCCGCGGGAGCACAGATACGCAGTATTTT
few	TRBV6-5	-	TRBJ2-4	CASSGSAKNIQYF	TGTGCCAGCAGTGGATCGGCCAAAAACATTCAGTACTTC
-	TRBV3-1	TRBD1	TRBJ2-7	CASSYTGGSYEQYF	TGTGCCAGCAGCTATACAGGGGGCTCTTACGAGCAGTACTTC
few	TRBV27	-	TRBJ2-3	CASSLMGASTDTQYF	TGTGCCAGCAGTTTGATGGGGGCTAGCACAGATACGCAGTATTTT
-	TRBV7-9	-	TRBJ2-5	CASSNPPAETQYF	TGTGCCAGCAGCAACCCCCCCGCAGAGACCCAGTACTTC
-	TRBV6-6	-	TRBJ1-2	CASNRRNYGYTF	TGTGCCAGCAATCGGCGGAACTATGGCTACACCTTC
many	TRBV7-3	-	TRBJ2-1	CASSQGRSSYNEQFF	TGTGCCAGCAGTCAGGGCCGGAGCTCCTACAATGAGCAGTTCTTC
many	TRBV20-1	-	TRBJ2-7	CSARDLAGSSYEQYF	TGCAGTGCTAGAGATCTGGCAGGGAGCTCCTACGAGCAGTACTTC
-	TRBV9	-	TRBJ1-1	CASSPRQAEREAFF	TGTGCCAGCAGCCCACGACAGGCCGAAAGGGAGGCTTTCTTT
few	TRBV29-1	TRBD1	TRBJ1-1	CSVGDRVNTEAFF	TGCAGCGTTGGGGACAGGGTGAACACTGAAGCTTTCTTT
-	TRBV20-1	-	TRBJ1-1	CSALTGANTEAFF	TGCAGTGCTTTGACAGGAGCGAACACTGAAGCTTTCTTT
few	TRBV20-1	-	TRBJ1-1	CSAGGTPNTEAFF	TGCAGCGCTGGGGGGACACCAAACACTGAAGCTTTCTTT
few	TRBV29-1	TRBD1	TRBJ2-5	CSVEVGDRGGYAEETQYF	TGCAGCGTTGAAGTAGGGGACAGGGGGGGGTATGCGGAAGAGACCCAGTACTTC
-	TRBV29-1	-	TRBJ1-1	CSVFQVAAFF	TGCAGCGTTTTTCAGGTTGCAGCTTTCTTT
-	TRBV11-3	-	TRBJ2-2	CASSSRASTTGELFF	TGTGCCAGCAGCTCCAGGGCCTCCACCACCGGGGAGCTGTTTTTT
-	TRBV4-1	-	TRBJ1-2	CASSQDFYSDGYTF	TGCGCCAGCAGCCAAGATTTTTACAGCGATGGCTACACCTTC
-	TRBV7-3	-	TRBJ2-1	CASSLGGRPPFPSDNEQFF	TGTGCCAGCAGCTTAGGGGGGCGTCCTCCTTTCCCGTCTGACAATGAGCAGTTCTTC
-	TRBV7-6	TRBD2	TRBJ2-3	CASSLSLAGGFGDTQYF	TGTGCCAGCAGCTTGTCGTTAGCGGGGGGCTTTGGGGATACGCAGTATTTT
few	TRBV5-4	TRBD2	TRBJ2-1	CASSSVAGDTYNEQFF	TGTGCCAGCAGCTCTGTAGCGGGAGATACCTACAATGAGCAGTTCTTC
-	TRBV7-9	-	TRBJ1-1	CASRRQSEAFF	TGTGCCAGCAGGAGACAATCTGAAGCTTTCTTT
-	TRBV12-3/TRBV12-4	-	TRBJ2-7	CASSLILGSSYEQYF	TGTGCCAGCAGTTTAATTCTAGGGAGTTCCTACGAGCAGTACTTC
many	TRBV7-9	-	TRBJ2-7	CASSLSGNLREQYF	TGTGCCAGCAGCTTATCCGGGAACCTTCGGGAGCAGTACTTC
-	TRBV29-1	-	TRBJ1-5	CSVEMDSNQPQHF	TGCAGCGTTGAAATGGATAGCAATCAGCCCCAGCATTTT
-	TRBV6-1	TRBD2	TRBJ2-7	CAAFRGVTYEQYF	TGTGCCGCCTTTCGGGGGGTCACTTACGAGCAGTACTTC
few	TRBV20-1	-	TRBJ1-2	CSAKPGWNYGYTF	TGCAGTGCTAAACCAGGGTGGAACTATGGCTACACCTTC
few	TRBV28	-	TRBJ2-3	CASSSPPGTRDTDTQYF	TGTGCCAGCAGTTCCCCCCCCGGGACGCGTGACACAGATACGCAGTATTTT
-	TRBV5-1	-	TRBJ2-1	CASSLEALSSYNEQFF	TGCGCCAGCAGCTTGGAAGCCCTAAGCTCCTACAATGAGCAGTTCTTC
many	TRBV5-1	TRBD2	TRBJ2-7	CASSLGVAGRYEQYF	TGCGCCAGCAGCTTGGGAGTAGCGGGTCGCTACGAGCAGTACTTC
few	TRBV7-6	-	TRBJ2-3	CASSLVSVATNKETDTQYF	TGTGCCAGCAGCTTAGTGTCAGTAGCGACAAACAAAGAAACAGATACGCAGTATTTT
-	TRBV19	TRBD1	TRBJ2-3	CASNLQGKITDTQYF	TGTGCCAGTAACCTACAGGGGAAGATCACAGATACGCAGTATTTT
few	TRBV3-1	-	TRBJ2-3	CASSQVHTQYF	TGTGCCAGCAGCCAAGTCCATACGCAGTATTTT
once	TRBV6-5	-	TRBJ1-2	CASRTGGHYYGYTF	TGTGCCAGCAGGACCGGAGGACATTACTATGGCTACACCTTC
many	TRBV11-2	-	TRBJ1-1	CASSLGVPHRGAITEAFF	TGTGCCAGCAGCTTAGGAGTGCCACATCGGGGGGCCATCACTGAAGCTTTCTTT
-	TRBV4-1	-	TRBJ2-3	CASSQGWRDTQYF	TGCGCCAGCAGCCAAGGTTGGAGAGATACGCAGTATTTT
few	TRBV6-6	-	TRBJ2-2	CASSYSSYDGYVISGELFF	TGTGCCAGCAGTTACTCGAGCTATGACGGCTACGTTATCTCCGGGGAGCTGTTTTTT
-	TRBV7-2	-	TRBJ2-1	CASSHGRGPINEQFF	TGTGCCAGCAGTCACGGGCGGGGGCCGATTAATGAGCAGTTCTTC